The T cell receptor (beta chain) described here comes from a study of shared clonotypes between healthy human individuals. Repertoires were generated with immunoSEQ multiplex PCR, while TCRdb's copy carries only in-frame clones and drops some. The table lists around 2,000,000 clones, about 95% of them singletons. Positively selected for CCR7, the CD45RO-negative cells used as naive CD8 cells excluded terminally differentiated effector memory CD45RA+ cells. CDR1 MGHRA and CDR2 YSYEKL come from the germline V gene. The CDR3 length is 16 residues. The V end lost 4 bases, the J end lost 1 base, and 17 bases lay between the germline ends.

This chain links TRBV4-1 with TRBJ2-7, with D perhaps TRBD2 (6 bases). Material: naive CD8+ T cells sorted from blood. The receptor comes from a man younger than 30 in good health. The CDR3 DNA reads TGCGCCAGCAGCCCCCGGGGGATAGCGATTTCCTACGAGCAGTACTTC. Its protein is CASSPRGIAISYEQYF.